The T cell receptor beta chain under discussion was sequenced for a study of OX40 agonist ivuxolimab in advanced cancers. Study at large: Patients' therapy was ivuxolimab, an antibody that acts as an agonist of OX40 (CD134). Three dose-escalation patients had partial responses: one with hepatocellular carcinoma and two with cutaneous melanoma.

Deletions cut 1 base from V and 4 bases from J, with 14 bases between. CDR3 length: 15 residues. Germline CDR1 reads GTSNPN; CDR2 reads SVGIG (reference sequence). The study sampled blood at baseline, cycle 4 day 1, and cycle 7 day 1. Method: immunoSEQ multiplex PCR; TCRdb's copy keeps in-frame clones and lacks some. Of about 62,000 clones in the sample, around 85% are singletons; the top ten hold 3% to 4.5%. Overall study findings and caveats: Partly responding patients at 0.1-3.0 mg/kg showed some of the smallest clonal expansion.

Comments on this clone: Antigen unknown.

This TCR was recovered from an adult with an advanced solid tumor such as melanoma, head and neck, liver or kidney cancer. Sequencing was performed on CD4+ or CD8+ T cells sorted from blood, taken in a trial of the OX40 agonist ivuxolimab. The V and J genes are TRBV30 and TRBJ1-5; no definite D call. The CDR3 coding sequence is TGTGCCTGGAGTGGGGCAGCGTCGGGAAATCAGCCCCAGCATTTT. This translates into CAWSGAASGNQPQHF. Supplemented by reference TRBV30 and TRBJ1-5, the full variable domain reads SQTIHQWPATLVQPVGSPLSLECTVEGTSNPNLYWYRQAAGRGLQLLFYSVGIGQISSEVPQNLSASRPQDRQFILSSKKLLLSDSGFYLCAWSGAASGNQPQHFGDGTRLSIL.